Sequencing of this TCR beta chain was carried out in a study of blood T cell repertoires in COVID-19. The overall study: From the United States, Italy and Spain came samples of acute and convalescent COVID-19. T cells, B-cell-depleted T cells, or PBMCs supplied cDNA or gDNA.

With 5 bases removed from V and 7 bases from J, the gap between germline ends came to 8 bases. CDR1 is KGHSH and CDR2 is LQKENI in the germline V gene. CDR3 length equals 11 residues. Per the authors' pipeline: Scientists estimated how many nucleated cells there were by amplifying reference gene primers. The method was immunoSEQ multiplex PCR; TCRdb's version includes in-frame clones alone and lacks a portion of them. That table furnishes V, J and clone size, whereas the DNA furnished D and trimming. Of around 50,000 clones in the sample, over 65% were seen once. This clone turned up a few times. The genes are TRBV18 and TRBJ1-2; D is unclear. The TCR comes from a human donor in a cohort sampled during active COVID-19. Sequencing was performed on peripheral blood. The CDR3 here is CASSGRGGYTF. CDR3 nucleotide sequence: TGTGCCAGCTCAGGGAGAGGTGGCTACACCTTC.